The 10 T cell receptor beta chains presented below share a single source sample, sequenced in a study of CDR3 diversity in severe acne (dated by TCRdb to between 2018 and 2020). Receptor amplification or capture employed PCR. Sequenced using an Illumina HiSeq 2000. TCRdb reanalyzed the raw reads on its own, using fastp at Q25 for trimming and MiXCR for clone calling, and kept in-frame beta chains. Each CDR3 protein gets just one entry, which takes the most common genes and DNA from the rows behind it. Across this sample there are approximately 90,000 distinct CDR3 sequences, with approximately 49% seen only once. Around 10% of the sample is in the top ten clones. The sequenced material came from blood. The receptors come from a male donor with severe acne vulgaris.

This clonotype was observed a handful of times. The rearrangement uses TRBV28 and TRBJ1-2; 7 nucleotides align to TRBD1. The trim removed 8 bases at V and 4 bases at J, leaving 7 bases unmatched. This CDR3 has 13 residues. Germline V gene lookup returns CDR1 MDHEN and CDR2 SYDVKM. The CDR3 nucleotides are TGTGCCAGCCTAAGGGGGCGGGCCTATGGCTACACCTTC. Translated, it gives CASLRGRAYGYTF.

The chain is built from TRBV7-9 and TRBJ2-3; 10 positions match TRBD2. Losses at the gene ends were 2 bases for V and 1 base for J; bases not matched to a gene: 15. CDR1 SEHNR and CDR2 FQNEAQ come from the germline V gene (reference sequence). This CDR3 region has 20 residues. The CDR3: CASSLPRTKREGRRTDTQYF. Here the CDR3 DNA reads TGTGCCAGCAGCTTACCCCGGACTAAGCGGGAGGGCCGACGCACAGATACGCAGTATTTT.

The chain recombines TRBV14 with TRBJ2-5; 7 nucleotides match TRBD2. V shed 3 bases and J 5 bases; nucleotides not matched to a gene: 9. Germline CDR1 is SGHDN and CDR2 is FVKESK. The CDR3 is 15 residues long. The CDR3 sequence: CASSHTGLPPETQYF. The CDR3 bases are TGTGCCAGCAGCCACACGGGACTACCACCTGAGACCCAGTACTTC.

This clonotype has a count of ten or more. The chain joins TRBV12-3 or TRBV12-4 to TRBJ2-3; possible D gene TRBD1, 5 bases. The length of the CDR3 is 13 residues. Trimming took off 6 bases at V and 6 bases at J, with 13 bases between the two ends. The CDR3 nucleotides read TGTGCCAGCAGCCTCAGGGTTAGGGATACGCAGTATTTT. Translated, it gives CASSLRVRDTQYF.

V and J are TRBV2 and TRBJ2-5, with 8 bases matching TRBD1. The junction had 11 bases not matched to a gene; V was cut back by 6 bases and J by 5 bases. Germline V gives CDR1 SNHLY, CDR2 FYNNEI. The CDR3 has 15 amino acids. CDR3 in DNA: TGTGCCAGCAGGAAGGGGTCAGGGGGCGGGGAGACCCAGTACTTC. The encoded protein is CASRKGSGGGETQYF.

This clonotype has a count of ten or more. The chain joins TRBV7-6 to TRBJ2-5; D uncertain. Germline V lookup: CDR1 SGHVS, CDR2 FNYEAQ. The CDR3 is made up of 14 amino acids. The germline V and J ends were trimmed by 5 bases and 2 bases, with 12 bases remaining between them. The CDR3 DNA follows: TGTGCCAGCAGCCAAGGCTTCGAGCAAGAGACCCAGTACTTC. This encodes CASSQGFEQETQYF. The entire variable domain, with the rest obtained from reference TRBV7-6 and TRBJ2-5, is as follows: GAGVSQSPRYKVTKRGQDVALRCDPISGHVSLYWYRQALGQGPEFLTYFNYEAQQDKSGLPNDRFSAERPEGSISTLTIQRTEQRDSAMYRCASSQGFEQETQYFGPGTRLLVL.

This clonotype has ten or more counts. The rearrangement uses TRBV7-9 and TRBJ2-1, with TRBD2 identical over 8 bases. The V and J ends lost 5 bases and 7 bases, in that order; junction bases with no gene match: 10. CDR3 size: 15 residues. Germline-derived CDR1 and CDR2 are SEHNR and FQNEAQ (reference sequence). CDR3 protein: CASSPQGLGLNEQFF. The CDR3 DNA is TGTGCCAGCAGCCCTCAGGGACTAGGGTTGAATGAGCAGTTCTTC.

V usage is TRBV19 and J usage is TRBJ2-7; D is unresolved. V was shortened by 6 bases and J by 6 bases, with 18 bases between the two germline ends. This CDR3 spans 14 amino acids. Germline CDR1 is LNHDA and CDR2 is SQIVND (reference sequence). The CDR3: CASSVLGGSLEQYF. As DNA, the CDR3 is TGTGCCAGTAGCGTCTTAGGCGGAAGTCTCGAGCAGTACTTC.

This clonotype was counted only a few times. The gene calls are TRBV2 and TRBJ2-5; the D is unclear. V lost 3 bases and J 1 base, leaving 15 bases between the germline ends. The CDR3 has 16 residues. The V gene's germline CDR1 is SNHLY and CDR2 FYNNEI. The CDR3 reads CASSEALLPRQETQYF. CDR3 coding DNA: TGTGCCAGCAGTGAGGCCCTTCTACCGCGCCAAGAGACCCAGTACTTC.

This clonotype was detected only a few times. The chain carries TRBV29-1 and TRBJ2-6; D uncertain. Deletions cut 0 bases from V and 0 bases from J, with 9 bases between. CDR3 length: 16 amino acids. CDR1 and CDR2 from the germline V gene are SQVTM and ANQGSEA. This CDR3 reads CSVEDGRTSGANVLTF. Written as DNA, the CDR3 is TGCAGCGTTGAAGATGGTAGGACCTCTGGGGCCAACGTCCTGACTTTC.